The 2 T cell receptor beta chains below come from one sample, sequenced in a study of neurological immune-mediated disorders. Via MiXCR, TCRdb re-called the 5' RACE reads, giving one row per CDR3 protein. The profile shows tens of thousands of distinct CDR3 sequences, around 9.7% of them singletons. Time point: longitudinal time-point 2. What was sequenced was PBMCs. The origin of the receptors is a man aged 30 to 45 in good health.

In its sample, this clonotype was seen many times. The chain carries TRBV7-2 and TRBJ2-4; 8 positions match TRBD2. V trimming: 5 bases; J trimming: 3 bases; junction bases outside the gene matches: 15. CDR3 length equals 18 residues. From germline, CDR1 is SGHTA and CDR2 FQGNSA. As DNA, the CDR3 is TGTGCCAGCAGCCAAGGCGGGAGGTTTCTGGTGGACAAAAACATTCAGTACTTC. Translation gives CASSQGGRFLVDKNIQYF.

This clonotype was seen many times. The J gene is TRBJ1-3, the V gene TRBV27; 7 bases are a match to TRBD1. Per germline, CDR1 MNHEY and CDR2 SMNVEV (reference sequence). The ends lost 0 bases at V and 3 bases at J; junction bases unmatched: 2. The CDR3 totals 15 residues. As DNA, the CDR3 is TGTGCCAGCAGTTTATCGACAGGGTTTGGAAACACCATATATTTT. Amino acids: CASSLSTGFGNTIYF.